Each of the 21 T cell receptor beta chains below was sequenced from the same sample in a study of metastatic and nonmetastatic thyroid tumors. Every patient underwent thyroid surgery untreated. Through MiXCR, TCRdb re-clonotyped the PCR reads. There are 35,000 to 50,000 clones in the sample; more than 20% occur only once, and 14% lies in the top ten. The sequencing sample was made of tumor tissue. The receptors shown here come from a female donor with papillary thyroid cancer or a benign thyroid nodule (not recorded which). Some clones in this sample may be carry-over from other donors' samples.

This chain links TRBV6-1 with TRBJ2-5; D is unresolved. The V end was cut by 6 bases, the J end by 0 bases, with 5 bases between. Germline CDR1 reads MNHNS; CDR2 reads SASEGT. CDR3 length: 12 amino acids. The CDR3 here is CASSDNQETQYF. In nucleotides, the CDR3 is TGTGCCAGCAGCGACAACCAAGAGACCCAGTACTTC.

V usage is TRBV5-1 and J usage is TRBJ2-1, with TRBD2 identical over 11 bases. The J segment lost 7 bases and the V segment lost 4 bases, leaving 10 bases of the junction unmatched. The CDR3 is made up of 16 amino acids. Germline V lookup: CDR1 SGHRS, CDR2 YFSETQ. In nucleotides, the CDR3 is TGCGCCAGCAGCCTAGGACAATGGACTAGCGGGAATGAGCAGTTCTTC. Its translation: CASSLGQWTSGNEQFF.

This clone was recorded at least ten times. The rearrangement joins TRBV14 to TRBJ2-3, with D perhaps TRBD2 (6 bases). The CDR3 length is 14 residues. Deletions cut 1 base from V and 13 bases from J, with 18 bases between. Germline CDR1 and CDR2: SGHDN and FVKESK. CDR3 DNA: TGTGCCAGCAGCCAAGGGCTTGGAGGGGTAATTGAGTATTTT. Translated, it gives CASSQGLGGVIEYF. The variable domain in full, with the rest retrieved from reference TRBV14 and TRBJ2-3, is EAGVTQFPSHSVIEKGQTVTLRCDPISGHDNLYWYRRVMGKEIKFLLHFVKESKQDESGMPNNRFLAERTGGTYSTLKVQPAELEDSGVYFCASSQGLGGVIEYFGPGTRLTVL.

This clone was observed at least ten times. V usage is TRBV3-1 and J usage is TRBJ2-7, with 12 bases aligning to TRBD2. Germline V lookup: CDR1 LGHDT, CDR2 YNNKEL (reference sequence). Trimming removed 0 bases from V and 4 bases from J; junction bases left unmatched: 7. The CDR3 has 17 residues. In nucleotides, the CDR3 is TGTGCCAGCAGCCAAGATGGACTAGCGGGACTAGGATACGAGCAGTACTTC. Protein sequence: CASSQDGLAGLGYEQYF.

This clone was counted a few times. The junction differs from germline at one of its ends, possibly a read error. CDR3 in amino acids: CATGDGLSLVSNEQFF. DNA for the CDR3: TGTGCCACCGGTGACGGACTATCTTTGGTGTCCAATGAGCAGTTCTTC. This chain links TRBV24-1 with TRBJ2-1; tentative D call: TRBD2 (6 bases). Germline V CDR1 and CDR2: KGHDR, SFDVKD. CDR3 length: 16 residues.

In this sample, this clone turned up a few times. The chain employs TRBV12-3 or TRBV12-4 and TRBJ1-1; D unresolved. The ends were cut back, 8 bases at V and 6 bases at J, with 16 bases in the middle. CDR3 size: 13 residues. This CDR3 reads CASQLTGLSEAFF. CDR3 coding DNA: TGTGCCAGCCAGTTGACGGGTCTTTCTGAAGCTTTCTTT.

There are many counts of this clone. The chain is built from TRBV29-1 and TRBJ2-7; 12 nucleotides match TRBD2. The CDR3 has 16 residues. J was trimmed by 1 base and V by 0 bases; bases with no gene match: 4. Germline-derived CDR1 and CDR2 are SQVTM and ANQGSEA. In nucleotides, the CDR3 is TGCAGCGTTGAAGATTTTGGGACTAGCGGGTCCTACGAGCAGTACTTC. It yields the protein CSVEDFGTSGSYEQYF.

V usage is TRBV6-4 and J usage is TRBJ2-1; the D call may be TRBD1 or TRBD2 (5 bases each). CDR3 length: 14 amino acids. V was clipped by 4 bases and J by 4 bases, with 11 bases between them. The germline V gene encodes CDR1 MRHNA and CDR2 SNTAGT. Here the CDR3 reads CASSGSEGYNEQFF. CDR3 coding DNA: TGTGCCAGCAGTGGGTCCGAGGGGTACAATGAGCAGTTCTTC.

This clone has just a few counts. The J gene is TRBJ2-2, the V gene TRBV6-5, with TRBD2 matching 9 bases. The CDR3 has 18 amino acids. Germline lookup yields CDR1 MNHEY and CDR2 SVGAGI. The trim removed 1 base at V and 0 bases at J, leaving 6 bases unmatched. The CDR3 loop reads CASSYFPTSGANTGELFF. The CDR3 nucleotides read TGTGCCAGCAGTTACTTCCCGACTAGCGGCGCGAACACCGGGGAGCTGTTTTTT.

This clone appeared once. J is TRBJ2-3 and V is TRBV20-1; possibly TRBD2 for D (5 bases). Germline V gene lookup returns CDR1 DFQATT and CDR2 SNEGSKA (reference sequence). The CDR3 loop spans 13 amino acids. The V and J ends lost 6 bases and 1 base respectively, with 11 bases between them. CDR3 in amino acids: CSAEGGGTDTQYF. The CDR3 nucleotides are TGCAGTGCAGAGGGTGGGGGCACAGATACGCAGTATTTT.

Turning to this clone: No conserved phenylalanine or tryptophan ends this CDR3, so it is likely a read error. The V call is TRBV4-3, the J call TRBJ1-1; 8 bases line up with TRBD1. Germline assignment: CDR1 LGHNA and CDR2 YSLEER. After removal of 3 bases from V and 1 base from J, the junction contained 7 bases not matched to a gene. The CDR3 is made up of 16 amino acids. DNA of the CDR3: TGCGCCAGCAGCCACCATGCCAGGGGGCAGAACACTGAAGCTTTCCTT. Protein product: CASSHHARGQNTEAFL.

The chain carries TRBV28 and TRBJ1-2, with TRBD1 as a possible D gene (5 bases). V lost 5 bases and J 8 bases, leaving 24 bases between the germline ends. The CDR3 has 16 amino acids. CDR1 MDHEN and CDR2 SYDVKM come from the germline V gene. The chain's CDR3 is CASSPNGDGPRRGYTF. The DNA of the CDR3 is TGTGCCAGCAGTCCAAATGGGGACGGTCCAAGGAGGGGCTACACCTTC.

In its sample, this clone was seen a few times. The chain uses TRBV6-1 and TRBJ1-4, with 11 bases identical to TRBD1. CDR1 is MNHNS, CDR2 SASEGT, per germline. The V segment lost 8 bases and the J segment 6 bases; nucleotides outside the gene matches: 2. The CDR3 is made up of 13 amino acids. CDR3 DNA sequence: TGTGCCAGCTCGGGACAGGGGGATGAAAAACTGTTTTTT. Its protein is CASSGQGDEKLFF.

The rearrangement joins TRBV5-8 to TRBJ2-2; 10 bases are shared with TRBD1. CDR3 length equals 16 residues. V lost 4 bases to trimming and J lost 3 bases; unmatched junction nucleotides: 6. CDR1 is SGHTS, CDR2 YDEGEE, per germline. CDR3 region: CASSGRTGGHTGELFF. The CDR3 nucleotides read TGTGCCAGCAGCGGCAGGACAGGGGGGCACACCGGGGAGCTGTTTTTT.

The chain employs TRBV7-6 and TRBJ2-7; D possibly corresponds to TRBD2 (6 bases). The CDR3 covers 15 residues. Germline CDR1 and CDR2: SGHVS and FNYEAQ. V lost 0 bases and J lost 2, with 11 bases in between. In DNA form, the CDR3 reads TGTGCCAGCAGCTTAGCGGGGAGCGGGCCCTACGAGCAGTACTTC. This gives the protein CASSLAGSGPYEQYF.

This clone was seen a few times. The V call is TRBV27, the J call TRBJ2-7, with 10 bases lining up with TRBD2. V shed 5 bases and J 4 bases; nucleotides not matched to a gene: 11. CDR1 is MNHEY, CDR2 SMNVEV, per germline (reference sequence). The CDR3 extends over 16 amino acids. The CDR3 here is CASSLAGVNGEYEQYF. In DNA, the CDR3 is TGTGCCAGCAGTCTAGCGGGAGTAAATGGAGAGTACGAGCAGTACTTC.

The chain uses TRBV3-1 and TRBJ1-2; possible D gene TRBD1, 5 bases. Germline lookup yields CDR1 LGHDT and CDR2 YNNKEL (reference sequence). The CDR3 spans 14 residues. V lost 7 bases to trimming and J lost 7 bases, with 19 bases between them. In DNA, the CDR3 is TGTGCCAGCACAAAAGAGGACACCGGGGGTGGCTACACCTTC. Its protein is CASTKEDTGGGYTF.

This clone was picked up many times. V gene TRBV3-1 combines with J gene TRBJ2-1, with a weak D call TRBD2 (5 bases). The CDR3 length is 12 residues. CDR1 is LGHDT and CDR2 is YNNKEL in the germline V gene (reference sequence). Between the trimmed V and J ends, which lost 1 base and 10 bases, there was a span of 8 bases. DNA of the CDR3: TGTGCCAGCAGCCAAGTGGAGGTGGAGCAGTTCTTC. Amino acid sequence: CASSQVEVEQFF.

This chain uses TRBV5-1 with TRBJ2-7; possibly TRBD1 or TRBD2 for D (6 bases each). Germline V CDR1 and CDR2: SGHRS, YFSETQ. The CDR3 sequence is 17 residues long. The V end lost 5 bases, the J end lost 10 bases, and 31 bases lay between the germline ends. In nucleotides, the CDR3 is TGCGCCAGCAGTCTTCTCCCCGACGGGGGCAGGGGAAGGGACCAGTACTTC. Its translation: CASSLLPDGGRGRDQYF.

This chain joins TRBV12-3 or TRBV12-4 and TRBJ2-1; D remains unclear. Trimming left V 6 bases short and J 7 bases short, with 19 bases between. CDR3 length: 15 amino acids. CDR3 DNA sequence: TGTGCCAGCAGCCTGTGGGCGGAGAGTTCGAATGAGCAGTTCTTC. Translating it yields CASSLWAESSNEQFF.

This chain uses TRBV6-1 with TRBJ2-1; 8 bases are shared with TRBD2. Germline values: CDR1 MNHNS, CDR2 SASEGT. The V gene end was trimmed by 6 bases and the J gene end by 2 bases; junction bases not matched to a gene: 6. The CDR3 sequence is 15 residues long. DNA for the CDR3: TGTGCCAGCAGACCGGGACTAGGGACCTACAATGAGCAGTTCTTC. This sequence encodes CASRPGLGTYNEQFF.